These 19 T cell receptor beta chains share one sample of origin, sequenced in a study of monozygotic twins with inflammatory bowel disease. TCRdb re-called the 5' RACE reads; one entry per CDR3 protein, DNA not given. The listing contains 420,000 or so distinct CDR3 sequences. Sequenced material: blood. All receptors derive from a human donor with ulcerative colitis or Crohn's disease, or a healthy co-twin of an affected twin (not recorded which).

V usage is TRBV5-5 and J usage is TRBJ2-3; TCRdb's assignment of TRBD2 cannot be checked, as there is no DNA. The CDR3 runs 17 residues. Per the germline V gene, CDR1 is SGHKS and CDR2 is YYEKEE (reference sequence). The CDR3 is CASSLGWGGGSTDTQYF.

V and J are TRBV5-1 and TRBJ2-7; without DNA, the TCRdb call of TRBD1 cannot be checked. From germline, CDR1 is SGHRS and CDR2 YFSETQ. The CDR3 sequence is 14 residues long. This CDR3 is CASSMRQGGYEQYF.

The V gene is TRBV6-1, the J gene TRBJ2-5; without DNA, the TCRdb call of TRBD2 cannot be checked. Germline V gene sequence: CDR1 MNHNS, CDR2 SASEGT. The CDR3 spans 15 residues. Here the CDR3 reads CASSQRRAGRETQYF.

The chain is built from TRBV6-5 and TRBJ2-3; TCRdb names TRBD1, which stays unverified in the absence of DNA. The CDR3 runs 16 residues. Germline-derived CDR1 and CDR2 are MNHEY and SVGAGI. CDR3 amino acids: CASSYSPGASTDTQYF.

The CDR3: CASSHGLAGDLAKNIQYF. V gene TRBV4-1 combines with J gene TRBJ2-4; the D call from TCRdb, TRBD2, cannot be confirmed without DNA. The length of the CDR3 is 18 residues. Germline V lookup: CDR1 MGHRA, CDR2 YSYEKL.

This CDR3 is CASSSGPGAGNSPLHF. The chain couples TRBV7-9 to TRBJ1-6; TCRdb's assignment of TRBD1 cannot be checked, as there is no DNA. The CDR3 has 16 amino acids. Looked up from germline, CDR1 is SEHNR and CDR2 is FQNEAQ (reference sequence).

CDR3 loop: CATSRDRPYGYTF. V and J are TRBV15 and TRBJ1-2. CDR1 and CDR2 (germline): LNHNV, YYDKDF (reference sequence). The CDR3 is made up of 13 amino acids.

The rearrangement links TRBV20-1 to TRBJ1-1; TCRdb selects TRBD1, and the lack of DNA leaves this call unchecked. The CDR3 consists of 13 residues. In germline, CDR1 is DFQATT, CDR2 SNEGSKA (reference sequence). CDR3 loop: CSARVPGGTEAFF.

The chain couples TRBV7-2 to TRBJ1-1; the D call from TCRdb, TRBD1, cannot be confirmed without DNA. From germline, CDR1 is SGHTA and CDR2 FQGNSA. CDR3 length equals 13 residues. CDR3: CASSSTVNTEAFF.

The V gene is TRBV7-2, the J gene TRBJ2-1; without DNA, the TCRdb call of TRBD2 cannot be checked. Looked up from germline, CDR1 is SGHTA and CDR2 is FQGNSA. CDR3 length equals 15 residues. The CDR3 protein is CASSLDGGDYNEQFF.

The rearrangement links TRBV27 to TRBJ2-5; TCRdb outputs TRBD2, but without DNA this stays unchecked. The CDR3 consists of 15 residues. The germline V gene has CDR1 MNHEY and CDR2 SMNVEV (reference sequence). The CDR3 reads CASSRTSGRGETQYF.

This rearrangement joins TRBV7-8 to TRBJ2-7. This CDR3 spans 17 amino acids. Germline V gives CDR1 SGHVS, CDR2 FQNEAQ. CDR3 in amino acids: CASSRESIGQLGYEQYF.

The chain joins TRBV12-3 or TRBV12-4 to TRBJ2-4; TCRdb selects TRBD1, and the lack of DNA leaves this call unchecked. The CDR3 runs 13 residues. The CDR3 region is CASSPTGRNIQYF.

V gene TRBV20-1 combines with J gene TRBJ2-3; TCRdb calls TRBD2, which cannot be checked without DNA. The CDR3 loop spans 15 amino acids. Germline-derived CDR1 and CDR2 are DFQATT and SNEGSKA (reference sequence). The CDR3 loop is CSASPPSGRADTQYF.

This rearrangement joins TRBV5-1 to TRBJ1-5; the TCRdb call, TRBD1, lacks DNA for checking. Germline CDR1 reads SGHRS; CDR2 reads YFSETQ. This CDR3 region has 14 residues. CDR3 residues: CASGFPGHNQPQHF.

V and J are TRBV18 and TRBJ2-6. CDR3 length: 14 amino acids. CDR1 KGHSH and CDR2 LQKENI come from the germline V gene. CDR3 protein: CASYANSGANVLTF.

The chain links TRBV27 to TRBJ2-1; TCRdb indicates TRBD2, and absent DNA this call remains unverified. The CDR3 extends over 13 amino acids. The germline V gene has CDR1 MNHEY and CDR2 SMNVEV (reference sequence). The CDR3 sequence is CASSPREGNEQFF.

The chain links TRBV20-1 to TRBJ2-7. The CDR3 is made up of 15 amino acids. Looked up from germline, CDR1 is DFQATT and CDR2 is SNEGSKA (reference sequence). The CDR3 sequence is CSARDPAQGMYEQYF.

The J gene is TRBJ2-1, the V gene TRBV20-1. CDR1 is DFQATT, CDR2 SNEGSKA, per germline (reference sequence). The length of the CDR3 is 13 residues. CDR3 in amino acids: CSAHTALNNEQFF.